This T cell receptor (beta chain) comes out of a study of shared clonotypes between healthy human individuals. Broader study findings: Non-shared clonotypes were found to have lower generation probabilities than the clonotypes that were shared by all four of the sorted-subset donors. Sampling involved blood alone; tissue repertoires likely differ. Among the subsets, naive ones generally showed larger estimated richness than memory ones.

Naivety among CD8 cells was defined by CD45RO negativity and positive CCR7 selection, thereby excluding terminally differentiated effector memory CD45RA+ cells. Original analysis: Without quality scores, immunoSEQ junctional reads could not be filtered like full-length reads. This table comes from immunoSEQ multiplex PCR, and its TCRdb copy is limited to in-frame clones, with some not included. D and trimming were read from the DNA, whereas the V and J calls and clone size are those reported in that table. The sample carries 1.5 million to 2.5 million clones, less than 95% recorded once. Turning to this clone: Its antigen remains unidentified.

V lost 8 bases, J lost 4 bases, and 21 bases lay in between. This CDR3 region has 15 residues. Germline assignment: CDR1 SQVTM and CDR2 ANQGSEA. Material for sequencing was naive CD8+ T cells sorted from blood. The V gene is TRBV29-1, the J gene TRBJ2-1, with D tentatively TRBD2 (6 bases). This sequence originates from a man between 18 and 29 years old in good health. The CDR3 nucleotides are TGCAGCTTCGCCCCTCGGGAGAGCCCTTACAATGAGCAGTTCTTC. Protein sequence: CSFAPRESPYNEQFF.